This T cell receptor beta chain is drawn from a study of blood T cell repertoires in COVID-19 (dated by TCRdb to 2020 to 2022). Turning to the overall study: The collaborator samples originated in the United States, Italy and Spain and spanned the acute and convalescent phases of COVID-19. The sample metadata nearly always contained a de-identified subject ID, COVID-19 status, age in years and sex. Where available, HLA class I and class II types were obtained from metadata supplied by the sample provider rather than from assay-based typing. The samples were drawn from two sources: the first 160 participants of the ongoing ImmuneRACE study, and approximately 1,300 subjects contributed by 6 global collaborators. The repertoires were released in a freely available public database meant as a resource for research on the immune response to SARS-CoV-2. The prospective study material was composed of cDNA or gDNA derived from T cells, B-cell-depleted T cells, or PBMCs. The dataset comprised deeply sampled blood TCRbeta repertoires from subjects exposed to, actively infected with, or recovered from COVID-19. Paper-wide results and their limitations: The amount of clinical and demographic metadata varied by source and participant and was provided uncurated.

Enrolling through a virtual design, the prospective study's participants ranged in age from roughly 18 to 90 years and lived across some 23 United States geographic areas. In the prospective study, cohorts were assigned on the basis of participant-reported clinical history obtained from a screening survey and a study questionnaire. ImmuneRACE Cohort 3 recovered participants were defined by two consecutive negative NP/OP PCR tests, healthcare professional clearance, or symptom resolution. Mobile phlebotomists in the prospective study collected whole blood, serum and a nasopharyngeal or oropharyngeal swab from every participant. Prospective study participants could optionally give additional blood draws and questionnaires over an approximately two-month period. Before DNA extraction, blood samples from the prospective study were shipped at room temperature or frozen. Inclusive of the bounding cysteine and phenylalanine, the CDR3 is 13 residues long. The read is trimmed to its CDR3 DNA, 39 bases read in frame from base 1. CDR1 SQVTM and CDR2 ANQGSEA are derived from the germline V gene. Ends trimmed: V by 5 bases, J by 6 bases; bases unmatched to a gene: 7.

TCRbeta CDR3 regions were amplified from genomic DNA by means of the immunoSEQ Assay, a bias-controlled multiplex PCR. In the original analysis: The number of nucleated cells in each sample was estimated by amplification of reference gene primers within the assay. Sequence reads were collapsed and filtered to measure the absolute abundance of every unique TCRbeta CDR3 rearrangement. Productive Simpson clonality was computed per sample as the square root of Simpson's diversity index over productive rearrangements. TCRdb provides this immuneACCESS table in a form limited to in-frame rearrangements. Some clones are lacking; in checked studies, under half of them reflect an unresolved V gene, and why the rest are absent is not known. Clone size and V and J calls were adopted from that table, with D and trimming inferred from the DNA. This sample holds roughly 300,000 clones; about 87% were observed only once. Roughly 5.3% of the sample is held by the ten biggest clonotypes.

As regards this clone: No cognate antigen has been identified for it. No much larger clonotype is one base removed from it; base qualities were not supplied.

The sequence joins TRBV29-1 to TRBJ1-1; the junction holds 9 bases that match TRBD1. This sequence was found in a woman aged 30 to 39 who had recovered from COVID-19. Sequenced: PBMCs or T cells enriched from blood (not recorded which). The bases read TGCAGCGTTACAGGGGGCAGCGTCTCTGAAGCTTTCTTT. Its coded protein is CSVTGGSVSEAFF.